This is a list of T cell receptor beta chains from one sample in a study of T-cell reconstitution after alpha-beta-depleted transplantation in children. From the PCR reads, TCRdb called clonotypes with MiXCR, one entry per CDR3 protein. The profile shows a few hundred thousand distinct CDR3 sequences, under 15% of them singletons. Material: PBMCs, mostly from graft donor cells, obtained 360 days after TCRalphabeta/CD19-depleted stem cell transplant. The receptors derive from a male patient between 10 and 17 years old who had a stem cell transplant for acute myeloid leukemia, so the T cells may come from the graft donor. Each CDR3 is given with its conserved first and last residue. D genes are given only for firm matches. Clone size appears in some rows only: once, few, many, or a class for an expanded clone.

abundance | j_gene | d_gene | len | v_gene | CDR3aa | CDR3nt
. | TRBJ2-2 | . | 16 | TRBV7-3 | CASSFRSPRNTGELFF | TGTGCCAGCAGCTTCAGAAGCCCGAGGAACACCGGGGAGCTGTTTTTT
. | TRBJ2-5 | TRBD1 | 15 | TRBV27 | CASRARQGAQETQYF | TGTGCCAGCAGGGCCCGACAGGGGGCACAAGAGACCCAGTACTTC
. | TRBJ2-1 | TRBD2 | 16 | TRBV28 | CASSFPGLAEGNEQFF | TGTGCCAGCAGTTTCCCGGGACTAGCGGAAGGGAATGAGCAGTTCTTC
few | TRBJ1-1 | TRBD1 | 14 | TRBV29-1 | CSSPGGGPNTEAFF | TGCAGCTCCCCTGGAGGGGGCCCGAACACTGAAGCTTTCTTT
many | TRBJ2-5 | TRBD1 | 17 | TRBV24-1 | CATSLGGDRGLQETQYF | TGTGCCACCAGTCTAGGCGGCGACAGGGGGCTCCAAGAGACCCAGTACTTC
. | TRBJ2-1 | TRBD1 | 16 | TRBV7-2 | CASSSSVGTGLYEQFF | TGTGCCAGCAGCTCGAGTGTCGGGACAGGGCTCTATGAGCAGTTCTTC
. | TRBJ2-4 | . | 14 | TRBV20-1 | CSALSLVAKNIQYF | TGCAGTGCTCTAAGCCTGGTGGCCAAAAACATTCAGTACTTC
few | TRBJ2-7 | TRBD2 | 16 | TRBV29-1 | CSVRMGSGRTPYEQYF | TGCAGCGTTCGAATGGGCAGCGGGAGAACCCCCTACGAGCAGTACTTC
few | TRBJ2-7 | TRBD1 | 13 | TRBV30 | CAWSYDRGREQYF | TGTGCCTGGAGTTACGACAGGGGGAGGGAGCAGTACTTC
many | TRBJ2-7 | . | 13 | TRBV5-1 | CASSLQAPYEQYF | TGCGCCAGCAGCCTCCAGGCTCCCTACGAGCAGTACTTC
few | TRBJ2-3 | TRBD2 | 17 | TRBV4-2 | CASSQDIAGGHTDTQYF | TGTGCCAGCAGCCAAGACATAGCGGGAGGACACACAGATACGCAGTATTTT
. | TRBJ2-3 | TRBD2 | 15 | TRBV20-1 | CSALSLADLRDTQYF | TGCAGTGCTCTATCACTAGCGGACCTCCGGGATACGCAGTATTTT
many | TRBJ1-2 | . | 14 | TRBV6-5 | CASTQGQGLYGYTF | TGTGCCAGCACTCAGGGGCAAGGACTCTATGGCTACACCTTC
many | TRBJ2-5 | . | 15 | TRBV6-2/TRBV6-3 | CASSYSRSGQETQYF | TGTGCCAGCAGTTACTCCCGGAGCGGGCAAGAGACCCAGTACTTC
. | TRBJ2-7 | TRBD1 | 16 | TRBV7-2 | CASSFTPGQGIYEQYF | TGTGCCAGCAGCTTTACACCGGGACAGGGGATCTACGAGCAGTACTTC
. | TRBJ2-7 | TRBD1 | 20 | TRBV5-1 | CASSLESTARDRLGHYEQYF | TGCGCCAGCAGCTTGGAGTCGACAGCCCGGGACAGACTCGGTCACTACGAGCAGTACTTC
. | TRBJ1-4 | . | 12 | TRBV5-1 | CASSLKGEKLFF | TGCGCCAGCAGCTTGAAGGGGGAAAAACTGTTTTTT